This is a list of T cell receptor beta chains from one sample in a study of cytomegalovirus exposure and HLA in healthy donors. Method: immunoSEQ multiplex PCR; TCRdb's copy keeps in-frame clones and lacks some. The sample has 130,000 or so clones, over 65% seen once; the top ten hold 2% to 2.5%. The sample comprised PBMCs. Source of these receptors: a woman in her twenties or thirties in good health and CMV-seronegative. Both conserved end residues are part of each CDR3. A D gene is named only where the DNA matches it firmly. Clone sizes are given selectively: once, few, many, or a class where the clone is expanded.

J gene | clone size | V gene | D gene | CDR3 protein | CDR3 DNA
TRBJ2-2 | . | TRBV7-3 | . | CASSLGVADTGELFF | TGTGCCAGCAGCTTAGGAGTGGCGGACACCGGGGAGCTGTTTTTT
TRBJ2-1 | . | TRBV7-3 | . | CASSPAYEGQRLYNEQFF | TGTGCCAGCAGCCCCGCCTACGAGGGTCAACGTCTTTACAATGAGCAGTTCTTC
TRBJ1-4 | . | TRBV7-2 | TRBD1 | CASSVGQGGEKLFF | TGTGCCAGCAGCGTCGGACAGGGAGGCGAAAAACTGTTTTTT
TRBJ2-1 | . | TRBV2 | TRBD1 | CASGGTGSNEQFF | TGTGCCAGTGGGGGGACAGGGAGCAATGAGCAGTTCTTC
TRBJ2-3 | . | TRBV5-4 | TRBD2 | CASSLPSTSGGAVDTQYF | TGTGCCAGCAGCCTACCATCAACTAGCGGGGGGGCCGTGGATACGCAGTATTTT
TRBJ2-5 | once | TRBV5-1 | TRBD2 | CASSSDPSGGLQETQYF | TGCGCCAGCAGCTCGGATCCTAGCGGGGGGCTCCAAGAGACCCAGTACTTC
TRBJ2-7 | . | TRBV11-3 | . | CASSLVRYEQYF | TGTGCCAGCAGCTTAGTCCGCTACGAGCAGTACTTC
TRBJ1-1 | . | TRBV6-5 | . | CASREEVNTEAFF | TGTGCCAGCAGGGAGGAGGTGAACACTGAAGCTTTCTTT
TRBJ1-1 | . | TRBV6-6 | . | CASSYTGHNTEAFF | TGTGCCAGCAGTTACACAGGTCATAACACTGAAGCTTTCTTT
TRBJ1-5 | once | TRBV30 | TRBD1 | CAWETGFNQPQHF | TGTGCCTGGGAGACAGGGTTCAATCAGCCCCAGCATTTT
TRBJ2-5 | . | TRBV4-1 | TRBD2 | CASSQDNGLAGGQETQYF | TGCGCCAGCAGCCAAGATAATGGACTAGCGGGGGGCCAAGAGACCCAGTACTTC
TRBJ1-2 | . | TRBV18 | . | CASSAGVLGNYGYTF | TGTGCCAGCTCAGCAGGGGTTCTGGGCAACTATGGCTACACCTTC
TRBJ2-7 | . | TRBV5-1 | TRBD1 | CASSSRGTSYEQYF | TGCGCCAGCAGCTCCAGGGGGACCTCCTACGAGCAGTACTTC
TRBJ2-3 | . | TRBV4-2 | . | CASSQTSWDTQYF | TGTGCCAGCAGCCAAACTAGCTGGGATACGCAGTATTTT
TRBJ1-2 | . | TRBV6-5 | TRBD1 | CASSFLSGQGLYGYTF | TGTGCCAGCAGTTTCCTGAGTGGACAGGGGCTCTATGGCTACACCTTC
TRBJ2-7 | . | TRBV10-2 | TRBD2 | CASSESGLAGNEQYF | TGCGCCAGCAGTGAATCGGGACTAGCGGGTAACGAGCAGTACTTC
TRBJ1-1 | . | TRBV6-5 | TRBD1 | CASSYAQGGVAEAFF | TGTGCCAGCAGTTACGCACAGGGGGGGGTGGCTGAAGCTTTCTTT
TRBJ1-1 | . | TRBV5-1 | . | CASSLEGGHTEAFF | TGCGCCAGCAGCTTGGAGGGGGGGCACACTGAAGCTTTCTTT
TRBJ1-1 | . | TRBV29-1 | . | CSGRVEGRLSTEAFF | TGCAGCGGGAGGGTCGAGGGGAGATTAAGCACTGAAGCTTTCTTT
TRBJ1-1 | once | TRBV9 | TRBD1 | CASSTTGAAEAFF | TGTGCCAGCAGCACCACAGGGGCGGCTGAAGCTTTCTTT
TRBJ2-7 | once | TRBV6-1 | TRBD1 | CASSVRDRGDYEQYF | TGTGCCAGCAGTGTCCGGGACAGGGGGGATTACGAGCAGTACTTC
TRBJ1-4 | . | TRBV6-5 | . | CASSGGEVGEKLFF | TGTGCCAGCAGTGGGGGGGAGGTAGGTGAAAAACTGTTTTTT
TRBJ2-3 | . | TRBV2 | TRBD1 | CASSEQGQGADTQYF | TGTGCCAGCAGTGAACAGGGACAGGGAGCAGATACGCAGTATTTT
TRBJ1-2 | . | TRBV19 | TRBD1 | CASSSGGLGYTF | TGTGCCAGTAGCTCAGGGGGTTTGGGCTACACCTTC